These T cell receptor beta chains were read from a single sample in a study of blood T cell repertoires in COVID-19. Data came from immunoSEQ multiplex PCR; TCRdb stores just in-frame clones and leaves some out. Altogether more than 200,000 clones are present, about 80% being singletons, with the ten largest covering roughly 4.6%. Sample: peripheral blood. The receptors originated from an elderly woman with active or convalescent COVID-19. Both conserved end residues are part of each CDR3. Each record gives: J gene, V gene, CDR3 length, clone size, D gene, CDR3 DNA, CDR3 protein. A D gene is named only where the DNA matches it firmly. Some rows mark clone size as missing; the rest say once, few, many or name a class of expanded clone.

j_call: TRBJ1-1; v_call: TRBV2; cdr3_length: 15; clone_size: NA; d_call: TRBD1; cdr3_nt: TGTGCCAGCAGTGCCGATCCAGGGGGGAACACTGAAGCTTTCTTT; cdr3_aa: CASSADPGGNTEAFF
j_call: TRBJ1-2; v_call: TRBV20-1; cdr3_length: 16; clone_size: NA; d_call: NA; cdr3_nt: TGCAGTGCTAGTGACGGACCCTCCCCTGGGGCCTATGGCTACACCTTC; cdr3_aa: CSASDGPSPGAYGYTF
j_call: TRBJ2-5; v_call: TRBV20-1; cdr3_length: 15; clone_size: NA; d_call: NA; cdr3_nt: TGCAGTGCTAGTGAACGGGGGAAACCTCAAGAGACCCAGTACTTC; cdr3_aa: CSASERGKPQETQYF
j_call: TRBJ2-7; v_call: TRBV27; cdr3_length: 14; clone_size: NA; d_call: NA; cdr3_nt: TGTGCCAGCAGTTTCACCGGGACATCCTACGAGCAGTACTTC; cdr3_aa: CASSFTGTSYEQYF
j_call: TRBJ1-6; v_call: TRBV18; cdr3_length: 16; clone_size: NA; d_call: NA; cdr3_nt: TGTGCCAGCTCACCAGTCTGGACAACCTATAATTCACCCCTCCACTTT; cdr3_aa: CASSPVWTTYNSPLHF
j_call: TRBJ1-3; v_call: TRBV6-2/TRBV6-3; cdr3_length: 11; clone_size: NA; d_call: NA; cdr3_nt: TGTGCCAGCAGCGACGGAGGATCCATATATTTT; cdr3_aa: CASSDGGSIYF
j_call: TRBJ1-2; v_call: TRBV10-3; cdr3_length: 14; clone_size: NA; d_call: TRBD1; cdr3_nt: TGTGCCATCAGTGAGAGGACAGGGGGATCTGGCTACACCTTC; cdr3_aa: CAISERTGGSGYTF
j_call: TRBJ1-4; v_call: TRBV18; cdr3_length: 15; clone_size: NA; d_call: NA; cdr3_nt: TGTGCCAGCTCACCCACGCAGGGCCGGGTTGAAAAACTGTTTTTT; cdr3_aa: CASSPTQGRVEKLFF
j_call: TRBJ2-7; v_call: TRBV5-8; cdr3_length: 15; clone_size: NA; d_call: NA; cdr3_nt: TGTGCCAGCAGCTCCCCCACTCGGGGTATCGACGAGCAGTACTTC; cdr3_aa: CASSSPTRGIDEQYF
j_call: TRBJ1-3; v_call: TRBV4-1; cdr3_length: 13; clone_size: NA; d_call: NA; cdr3_nt: TGCGCCAGCAGCCGCTTAGCTGGAAACACCATATATTTT; cdr3_aa: CASSRLAGNTIYF
j_call: TRBJ1-4; v_call: TRBV19; cdr3_length: 16; clone_size: once; d_call: TRBD1; cdr3_nt: TGTGCCAGTATACGCGGGGACAGGGGTGCGAATGAAAAACTGTTTTTT; cdr3_aa: CASIRGDRGANEKLFF
j_call: TRBJ2-7; v_call: TRBV18; cdr3_length: 16; clone_size: NA; d_call: TRBD1; cdr3_nt: TGTGCCAGCTCACTCCTCGGACAGGGGGCGTCCTACGAGCAGTACTTC; cdr3_aa: CASSLLGQGASYEQYF
j_call: TRBJ1-6; v_call: TRBV14; cdr3_length: 19; clone_size: NA; d_call: NA; cdr3_nt: TGTGCCAGCAGCCAAGAATCGGCGGAAACTAGCTCCTATAATTCACCCCTCCACTTT; cdr3_aa: CASSQESAETSSYNSPLHF
j_call: TRBJ2-7; v_call: TRBV28; cdr3_length: 14; clone_size: NA; d_call: NA; cdr3_nt: TGTGCCAGCAGTCTCAGGGGTCGTTTTTTGGAGCAGTACTTC; cdr3_aa: CASSLRGRFLEQYF
j_call: TRBJ2-5; v_call: TRBV28; cdr3_length: 13; clone_size: NA; d_call: NA; cdr3_nt: TGTGCCAGCAGTTTATGGGCCGCCGAGACCCAGTACTTC; cdr3_aa: CASSLWAAETQYF
j_call: TRBJ2-5; v_call: TRBV28; cdr3_length: 17; clone_size: NA; d_call: TRBD2; cdr3_nt: TGTGCCAGCAGTTTATGGACCGGGACTAGCGGGGAAGAGACCCAGTACTTC; cdr3_aa: CASSLWTGTSGEETQYF
j_call: TRBJ2-6; v_call: TRBV27; cdr3_length: 16; clone_size: NA; d_call: TRBD1; cdr3_nt: TGTGCCAGCAACCCACAGGGGGCAAGCGGGGCCAACGTCCTGACTTTC; cdr3_aa: CASNPQGASGANVLTF
j_call: TRBJ2-7; v_call: TRBV5-5; cdr3_length: 14; clone_size: NA; d_call: NA; cdr3_nt: TGTGCCAGCAGCTTGGTGGGAGAAACCTACGAGCAGTACTTC; cdr3_aa: CASSLVGETYEQYF
j_call: TRBJ2-5; v_call: TRBV2; cdr3_length: 15; clone_size: NA; d_call: TRBD2; cdr3_nt: TGTGCGATAACTCGGGGTAGCGGGAGGTGGGAGACCCAGTACTTC; cdr3_aa: CAITRGSGRWETQYF
j_call: TRBJ2-1; v_call: TRBV5-1; cdr3_length: 14; clone_size: NA; d_call: TRBD2; cdr3_nt: TGCGCCAGCAGTTTAAACTCACCGGGACTAGAAGTTTTCTTC; cdr3_aa: CASSLNSPGLEVFF